This is a list of T cell receptor beta chains from one sample in a study of blood T cell repertoires in COVID-19. Produced via immunoSEQ multiplex PCR; TCRdb's table is partial and in-frame only. Of under 80,000 clones detected, 80% appear once; the ten largest clones hold approximately 12%. The sample comprised peripheral blood. These receptors originate from a human donor in a cohort sampled during active COVID-19. Each CDR3 is given with its conserved first and last residue. Each record gives: D gene, V gene, J gene, clone size, CDR3 protein, CDR3 DNA. A D gene is named only where the DNA matches it firmly. Clone size, where shown, is once, few, many, or a class for clones that have expanded.

-	TRBV18	TRBJ2-1	-	CASSPPRHTYNEQFF	TGTGCCAGCTCACCCCCGCGGCATACCTACAATGAGCAGTTCTTC
TRBD1	TRBV27	TRBJ1-6	-	CASSLTTGHNSPLHF	TGTGCCAGCAGTCTCACGACAGGGCATAATTCACCCCTCCACTTT
TRBD1	TRBV28	TRBJ1-3	-	CASSSLGGRGFTGNTIYF	TGTGCCAGCAGCTCATTAGGGGGCAGGGGGTTTACCGGAAACACCATATATTTT
-	TRBV29-1	TRBJ2-6	-	CSVEEGRLPGANVLTF	TGCAGCGTTGAAGAGGGGAGGCTTCCTGGGGCCAACGTCCTGACTTTC
-	TRBV18	TRBJ1-5	-	CASAAEGSGSQPQHF	TGTGCCAGCGCCGCAGAAGGGAGCGGGAGTCAGCCCCAGCATTTT
TRBD2	TRBV7-2	TRBJ2-3	-	CASSRGAGEGTDTQYF	TGTGCCAGCAGCCGCGGGGCGGGAGAGGGAACAGATACGCAGTATTTT
-	TRBV6-5	TRBJ2-7	-	CASRRQGISSYEQYF	TGTGCCAGCAGACGTCAGGGTATTAGCTCCTACGAGCAGTACTTC
TRBD1	TRBV6-5	TRBJ2-2	-	CASSNRQGNTGELFF	TGTGCCAGCAGTAACCGACAGGGTAACACCGGGGAGCTGTTTTTT
-	TRBV6-5	TRBJ2-1	-	CASSYLTGSSYNEQFF	TGTGCCAGCAGTTACCTAACAGGGTCTTCCTACAATGAGCAGTTCTTC
TRBD2	TRBV30	TRBJ2-5	-	CAWNLQGLAGETQYF	TGTGCCTGGAATCTCCAAGGACTAGCGGGGGAGACCCAGTACTTC
TRBD2	TRBV5-6	TRBJ2-5	-	CASSSTSAQETQYF	TGTGCCAGCAGCTCAACTAGCGCACAAGAGACCCAGTACTTC
TRBD2	TRBV4-1	TRBJ2-5	once	CASSVSGSVGETQYF	TGCGCCAGCAGCGTTAGCGGGAGCGTAGGAGAGACCCAGTACTTC
TRBD1	TRBV7-8	TRBJ1-1	-	CASSPRDSISMNTEAFF	TGTGCCAGCAGCCCCCGGGACAGTATTTCCATGAACACTGAAGCTTTCTTT
-	TRBV28	TRBJ1-2	-	CASSLRGYGYTF	TGTGCCAGCAGTTTAAGGGGATATGGCTACACCTTC
TRBD2	TRBV7-2	TRBJ2-7	-	CASSSLGAGAEQYF	TGTGCCAGCAGCTCGTTAGGAGCGGGGGCCGAGCAGTACTTC
TRBD2	TRBV12-5	TRBJ2-3	-	CASGLSGRDTQYF	TGTGCTAGTGGTTTGTCCGGGAGGGATACGCAGTATTTT
TRBD1	TRBV30	TRBJ2-7	-	CAWSVSGQGSDEQYF	TGTGCCTGGAGTGTAAGCGGACAGGGTAGTGACGAGCAGTACTTC
TRBD2	TRBV7-3	TRBJ2-2	-	CASSLLGTSTGELFF	TGTGCCAGCAGCTTACTGGGGACTAGCACCGGGGAGCTGTTTTTT
TRBD1	TRBV24-1	TRBJ2-1	-	CATSRTGVEQFF	TGTGCCACCAGTCGAACAGGGGTTGAGCAGTTCTTC
TRBD1	TRBV6-6	TRBJ1-2	once	CASRYRGSDYGYTF	TGTGCCAGCAGATACAGGGGTAGTGACTATGGCTACACCTTC
TRBD1	TRBV5-6	TRBJ1-5	few	CASSLAGQGAAQPQHF	TGTGCCAGCAGCTTGGCGGGACAGGGGGCAGCTCAGCCCCAGCATTTT
TRBD1	TRBV9	TRBJ2-1	-	CASSPRGGTGGYNEQFF	TGTGCCAGCAGCCCCCGGGGCGGGACAGGAGGATACAATGAGCAGTTCTTC
-	TRBV10-3	TRBJ1-1	once	CAISDGQMNTEAFF	TGTGCCATCAGCGATGGACAGATGAACACTGAAGCTTTCTTT
TRBD1	TRBV7-9	TRBJ1-6	few	CASSVGDRGNSPLHF	TGTGCCAGCAGCGTTGGGGACAGGGGTAATTCACCCCTCCACTTT
-	TRBV28	TRBJ1-6	-	CASNPALGANSPLHF	TGTGCCAGCAACCCCGCCCTGGGAGCGAACTCACCCCTCCACTTT
-	TRBV7-9	TRBJ2-1	-	CASSHQTFLGGPNEQFF	TGTGCCAGCAGCCACCAGACCTTCCTCGGGGGGCCCAATGAGCAGTTCTTC
-	TRBV5-1	TRBJ2-5	-	CASSLYLQETQYF	TGCGCCAGCAGCTTGTACCTACAAGAGACCCAGTACTTC
TRBD2	TRBV19	TRBJ2-1	-	CASSIRLAGRDEQFF	TGTGCCAGTAGTATTCGGCTAGCGGGGCGGGATGAGCAGTTCTTC
-	TRBV6-5	TRBJ2-2	-	CASSLLGPGELFF	TGTGCCAGCAGTCTCCTCGGTCCCGGGGAGCTGTTTTTT
TRBD1	TRBV2	TRBJ1-1	-	CASGTEINTEAFF	TGTGCCAGCGGGACAGAAATAAACACTGAAGCTTTCTTT
-	TRBV28	TRBJ1-5	once	CGTTNTGNQPQHF	TGTGGGACTACCAATACAGGAAATCAGCCCCAGCATTTT
-	TRBV6-1	TRBJ2-3	-	CASSERAGSKRTDTQYF	TGTGCCAGCAGTGAACGGGCAGGGTCAAAACGCACAGATACGCAGTATTTT
-	TRBV4-3	TRBJ1-4	-	CASSQDPGWRGEKLFF	TGCGCCAGCAGCCAAGACCCAGGATGGCGGGGAGAAAAACTGTTTTTT
-	TRBV5-4	TRBJ1-1	-	CASSLFGTAEAFF	TGTGCCAGCAGCTTGTTTGGTACAGCTGAAGCTTTCTTT
-	TRBV6-5	TRBJ1-2	-	CASSRGSFNYGYTF	TGTGCCAGCAGTAGGGGCTCCTTTAACTATGGCTACACCTTC
-	TRBV5-1	TRBJ1-4	-	CASSGGRGNEKLFF	TGCGCCAGCAGCGGCGGGAGGGGAAATGAAAAACTGTTTTTT
TRBD2	TRBV27	TRBJ2-3	once	CASSLRGRAGDTQYF	TGTGCCAGCAGTTTACGCGGGAGGGCCGGAGATACGCAGTATTTT
TRBD2	TRBV27	TRBJ2-1	-	CASSQTSGRSYEQFF	TGTGCCAGCAGTCAGACTAGCGGGAGATCGTATGAGCAGTTCTTC
TRBD1	TRBV18	TRBJ1-1	once	CASSLYGTGSEAFF	TGTGCCAGCTCACTGTACGGGACAGGCTCTGAAGCTTTCTTT
-	TRBV6-5	TRBJ2-5	-	CASRSPMAGQETQYF	TGTGCCAGCAGATCGCCGATGGCAGGTCAAGAGACCCAGTACTTC
-	TRBV30	TRBJ1-4	-	CAWSLEEKLFF	TGTGCCTGGAGTCTGGAGGAAAAACTGTTTTTT
-	TRBV2	TRBJ1-5	-	CASSESRSLELQHF	TGTGCCAGCAGTGAATCCCGTAGCCTGGAACTCCAGCATTTT
TRBD1	TRBV7-2	TRBJ2-3	-	CASSSDRGRTDTQYF	TGTGCCAGCAGCTCGGACAGGGGGCGCACAGATACGCAGTATTTT
TRBD1	TRBV6-2/TRBV6-3	TRBJ2-7	few	CASSYSRGGYYEQYF	TGTGCCAGCAGTTACTCGCGAGGGGGCTACTACGAGCAGTACTTC
TRBD1	TRBV6-1	TRBJ2-7	many	CASSEWDRVYEQYF	TGTGCCAGCAGTGAATGGGACAGGGTCTACGAGCAGTACTTC
-	TRBV6-2/TRBV6-3	TRBJ1-2	-	CASSQRGNYGYTF	TGTGCCAGCAGCCAACGGGGGAACTATGGCTACACCTTC
TRBD2	TRBV7-9	TRBJ2-3	-	CASSLSGGLTDTQYF	TGTGCCAGCAGCTTAAGCGGGGGACTCACAGATACGCAGTATTTT
TRBD1	TRBV7-2	TRBJ1-5	few	CASSLEDRANQPQHF	TGTGCCAGCAGCTTAGAGGACAGGGCCAATCAGCCCCAGCATTTT
-	TRBV30	TRBJ1-2	-	CAWRRSENYGYTF	TGTGCCTGGAGGCGCAGCGAGAACTATGGCTACACCTTC
TRBD2	TRBV28	TRBJ2-4	-	CASNIGGVGNIQYF	TGTGCCAGCAACATCGGGGGGGTCGGGAACATTCAGTACTTC